These 20 T cell receptor beta chains originate from one sample sequenced in a study of early T cells in non-severe SARS-CoV-2 infection. TCRdb reprocessed the 5' RACE reads via MiXCR and lists one record per CDR3 protein. Of some 60,000 distinct CDR3 sequences listed, about 8% are singletons. What was sequenced was whole blood. These receptor sequences come from an adult who was a healthcare worker with PCR-confirmed SARS-CoV-2 infection or an uninfected control (not recorded which).

This clonotype was seen repeatedly, ten times or more. The gene calls are TRBV28 and TRBJ2-2, with 11 bases that match TRBD1. The CDR3 is 18 residues long. J gave up 6 bases and V 5 bases, and 14 bases lay outside the gene matches. Germline loops: CDR1 MDHEN, CDR2 SYDVKM. This chain's CDR3 is CASSLWVSGTGGSGELFF. The CDR3 DNA sequence: TGTGCCAGCAGTCTTTGGGTTTCCGGGACAGGGGGATCCGGGGAGCTGTTTTTT.

This clonotype has ten or more counts. This chain links TRBV4-1 with TRBJ2-6; D is unclear. This CDR3 contains 15 residues. V was shortened by 4 bases and J by 1 base, with 8 bases between the two germline ends. Per the germline V gene, CDR1 is MGHRA and CDR2 is YSYEKL. CDR3 residues: CASSLTVSGANVLTF. In nucleotides, the CDR3 is TGCGCCAGCAGCCTCACAGTGTCTGGGGCCAACGTCCTGACTTTC.

The sample holds a few counts of this clonotype. The chain uses TRBV7-2 and TRBJ2-3, with 12 bases matching TRBD2. Per the germline V gene, CDR1 is SGHTA and CDR2 is FQGNSA. CDR3 length: 15 amino acids. Trimming at V came to 1 base and at J to 5 bases, leaving 1 base not matched to a gene. CDR3 sequence (DNA): TGTGCCAGCAGCTTAGGACTAGCGGGAGTAGATACGCAGTATTTT. It specifies CASSLGLAGVDTQYF.

This clonotype was found many times. The rearrangement joins TRBV20-1 to TRBJ2-3, with TRBD1 matching over 9 bases. Germline assignment: CDR1 DFQATT and CDR2 SNEGSKA (reference sequence). The CDR3 runs to 17 residues. Trimming removed 3 bases from V and 4 bases from J; junction bases left unmatched: 14. The DNA of the CDR3 is TGCAGTGCTAGTCGTCCCGGGACAGGGTTCTCCCCAGATACGCAGTATTTT. Translation: CSASRPGTGFSPDTQYF.

This clonotype has only a few counts. The chain links TRBV9 to TRBJ1-6, with TRBD1 matching 11 bases. The CDR3 is 15 amino acids. Germline lookup yields CDR1 SGDLS and CDR2 YYNGEE. J gave up 12 bases and V 6 bases, and 11 bases lay outside the gene matches. This CDR3 is CASIRTGGKKRPLHF. The CDR3 DNA is TGTGCCAGCATCCGGACAGGGGGCAAAAAAAGACCCCTCCACTTT.

The chain uses TRBV7-9 and TRBJ1-1; D might be TRBD1 (6 bases). This CDR3 region has 16 residues. CDR1 and CDR2 from the germline V gene are SEHNR and FQNEAQ (reference sequence). V was cut by 5 bases and J by 4 bases, with 20 bases left in between. The CDR3 nucleotides are TGTGCCAGCAGCCTAAATTTCGGGGGGGCTCTCACTGAAGCTTTCTTT. Translation: CASSLNFGGALTEAFF.

This clonotype was found once. The chain links TRBV18 to TRBJ2-5; 12 bases fit TRBD2. The CDR3 loop spans 15 amino acids. Per the germline V gene, CDR1 is KGHSH and CDR2 is LQKENI. Trimming took 4 bases from V and 5 from J; bases not matched to a gene: 5. This CDR3 is CASSQWTSGMETQYF. In DNA form, the CDR3 reads TGTGCCAGCTCACAATGGACTAGCGGGATGGAGACCCAGTACTTC. Together with reference TRBV18 and TRBJ2-5, the CDR3 gives the full variable domain: NAGVMQNPRHLVRRRGQEARLRCSPMKGHSHVYWYRQLPEEGLKFMVYLQKENIIDESGMPKERFSAEFPKEGPSILRIQQVVRGDSAAYFCASSQWTSGMETQYFGPGTRLLVL.

The chain employs TRBV28 and TRBJ2-1; the D is unclear. V was shortened by 3 bases and J by 0 bases, with 6 bases between the two germline ends. This CDR3 has 14 residues. CDR1 and CDR2 from the germline V gene are MDHEN and SYDVKM. Here the CDR3 DNA reads TGTGCCAGCAGTTTCGGCGGCTCCTACAATGAGCAGTTCTTC. It is translated as CASSFGGSYNEQFF.

In this sample, this clonotype turned up many times. This rearrangement joins TRBV2 to TRBJ2-6; D possibly corresponds to TRBD1 (6 bases). Germline V gives CDR1 SNHLY, CDR2 FYNNEI. V was trimmed by 4 bases and J by 0 bases, leaving 7 bases between them. This CDR3 is built from 15 residues. CDR3 bases: TGTGCCAGCAGTGTACAGGGCTCTGGGGCCAACGTCCTGACTTTC. This encodes CASSVQGSGANVLTF. The full variable domain, its missing parts supplied by reference TRBV2 and TRBJ2-6, is EPEVTQTPSHQVTQMGQEVILRCVPISNHLYFYWYRQILGQKVEFLVSFYNNEISEKSEIFDDQFSVERPDGSNFTLKIRSTKLEDSAMYFCASSVQGSGANVLTFGAGSRLTVL.

This clonotype has a count of ten or more. This chain uses TRBV20-1 with TRBJ1-5, with a tentative D call TRBD1 (5 bases). CDR3 size: 13 residues. Trimming removed 1 base at V and 7 bases at J, with 11 bases between. Germline V CDR1 and CDR2: DFQATT, SNEGSKA (reference sequence). The DNA for the CDR3 is TGCAGTGCTAGAGGAAGACAGCCGCAGCCCCAGCATTTT. Amino acids: CSARGRQPQPQHF.

This clonotype was counted between two and nine times. CDR3 amino acids: CASSDVGYEQYF. The CDR3 DNA follows: TGTGCCAGCAGTGACGTGGGGTACGAGCAGTACTTC. The chain recombines TRBV2 with TRBJ2-7, with D uncertain. Trimming shortened V by 3 bases and J by 4 bases, and 7 bases separated the two germline ends. Germline values: CDR1 SNHLY, CDR2 FYNNEI. The CDR3 is 12 amino acids.

As for this clonotype: Being one base from a much bigger clone, this may be a read error. The rearrangement joins TRBV5-4 to TRBJ2-5; the D gene is possibly TRBD1 (5 bases). CDR1 and CDR2 (germline): SGHNT, YYREEE (reference sequence). The CDR3 length is 15 residues. CDR3 DNA: TGTGTCAGCTGCGATAGGGGTGCGAGTCAAGAGACCCAGTACTTC. This codes for CVSCDRGASQETQYF.

This clonotype was seen more than once but under ten times. In nucleotides, the CDR3 is TGTGCCAGCAGCGCCCGACACGAAGCTAACTATGGCTACACCTTC. It translates to CASSARHEANYGYTF. The chain combines TRBV9 with TRBJ1-2; D gene ambiguous. The CDR3 runs to 15 residues. CDR1 is SGDLS and CDR2 is YYNGEE in the germline V gene. V lost 3 bases and J lost 0, with 12 bases in between. Filled out from reference TRBV9 and TRBJ1-2, the complete variable domain reads DSGVTQTPKHLITATGQRVTLRCSPRSGDLSVYWYQQSLDQGLQFLIQYYNGEERAKGNILERFSAQQFPDLHSELNLSSLELGDSALYFCASSARHEANYGYTFGSGTRLTVV.

This clonotype appeared many times. The rearrangement uses TRBV9 and TRBJ1-1; D gene ambiguous. CDR1 SGDLS and CDR2 YYNGEE come from the germline V gene. The CDR3 loop spans 13 amino acids. V lost 0 bases and J lost 7, with 10 bases in between. CDR3 sequence: CASSVESGFEAFF. The CDR3 region has the DNA TGTGCCAGCAGCGTAGAATCGGGGTTTGAAGCTTTCTTT.

The V and J genes are TRBV5-1 and TRBJ2-2; TRBD1 aligns across 12 bases. This CDR3 has 20 amino acids. Germline-derived CDR1 and CDR2 are SGHRS and YFSETQ. J gave up 1 base and V 3 bases, and 13 bases lay outside the gene matches. In nucleotides, the CDR3 is TGCGCCAGCAGCTCCGATTCCCCGGGACAGGGGGCGCGGAACACCGGGGAGCTGTTTTTT. It encodes CASSSDSPGQGARNTGELFF.

This clonotype was seen more than once but under ten times. The chain has TRBV4-2 and TRBJ2-5; TRBD2 matches 13 bases. The CDR3 spans 17 residues. Germline loops: CDR1 LGHNA, CDR2 YNFKEQ. The V and J ends lost 3 bases and 4 bases, in that order; junction bases with no gene match: 8. The CDR3 sequence: CASSHEPTSGRGETQYF. CDR3 bases: TGTGCCAGCAGCCACGAGCCCACTAGCGGGAGGGGAGAGACCCAGTACTTC.

This clonotype was observed many times. The chain joins TRBV27 to TRBJ2-3; D not resolved. V lost 5 bases, J lost 3 bases, and 12 bases lay in between. Germline CDR1 is MNHEY and CDR2 is SMNVEV (reference sequence). This CDR3 is 14 amino acids long. CDR3 sequence reads: CASSLTRMTDTQYF. The CDR3 DNA reads TGTGCCAGCAGTCTAACTCGGATGACAGATACGCAGTATTTT.

This rearrangement joins TRBV5-5 to TRBJ2-1, with TRBD2 identical over 9 bases. Germline V lookup: CDR1 SGHKS, CDR2 YYEKEE (reference sequence). The length of the CDR3 is 15 residues. V dropped 0 bases and J dropped 10; count of bases not matched to a gene: 8. The CDR3 loop reads CASSLVVAGAVEQFF. CDR3 DNA: TGTGCCAGCAGCTTGGTGGTAGCGGGAGCGGTAGAGCAGTTCTTC.

This clonotype was observed a few times. V is TRBV7-9 and J is TRBJ2-1, with 9 bases lining up with TRBD2. Germline V gene sequence: CDR1 SEHNR, CDR2 FQNEAQ (reference sequence). The length of the CDR3 is 16 residues. The trim removed 0 bases at V and 3 bases at J, leaving 3 bases unmatched. The chain's CDR3 is CASSLASGSFYNEQFF. The CDR3 nucleotides are TGTGCCAGCAGCTTAGCTAGCGGGAGTTTCTACAATGAGCAGTTCTTC.

As concerns this clonotype: One end of the junction is discordant with germline, which a read error may explain. The chain is built from TRBV9 and TRBJ2-7; 10 bases align to TRBD1. CDR1 SGDLS and CDR2 YYNGEE come from the germline V gene. The CDR3 contains 17 residues. In DNA form, the CDR3 reads TGTGCCAGCAGCGGGCCACCCCGGGACAGGGGCTCCAACGAGCAGTACTTC. It codes for CASSGPPRDRGSNEQYF.